This T cell receptor beta chain is drawn from a study of blood T cell repertoires in COVID-19. Patients from Seattle were sampled longitudinally, starting during active infection. From germline, CDR1 is SGHDN and CDR2 FVKESK. The CDR3 has 17 amino acids. V shed 2 bases, J shed 2 bases, and the junction held 11 bases outside the gene matches. This clone was detected a few times. Data came from immunoSEQ multiplex PCR; TCRdb stores just in-frame clones and leaves some out. The sample includes approximately 120,000 clones, around 76% of them seen just once. The rearrangement uses TRBV14 and TRBJ2-7, with 8 bases matching TRBD1. The TCR sequence derives from an older man with COVID-19, enrolled during active disease. Sequencing was performed on peripheral blood. CDR3: CASSQLSPGTGAYEQYF. In DNA form, the CDR3 reads TGTGCCAGCAGCCAATTGTCCCCCGGGACAGGAGCCTACGAGCAGTACTTC.